This paragraph reports one T cell receptor (beta chain). Original data processing: It was from reference gene primer amplification that nucleated cell counts were estimated. Only in-frame clones appear in the TCRdb table, and some are missing; sequencing was by immunoSEQ multiplex PCR. D and trimming were read from the DNA, whereas the V and J calls and clone size are those reported in that table. The table includes some 150,000 clones, 84% detected once. This record comes from a study of blood T cell repertoires in COVID-19. Turning to the study itself: Samples of COVID-19 (acute and convalescent) were obtained from the United States, Italy and Spain. T cells, B-cell-depleted T cells, or PBMCs provided the cDNA or gDNA that served as material.

The CDR3 extends over 17 amino acids. Trimming cost V 4 bases and J 8 bases, with 26 bases left between them. Germline V gene data show CDR1 as SGHDN and CDR2 as FVKESK. The rearrangement uses TRBV14 and TRBJ1-1, with no clear D. The source material was peripheral blood. This receptor was identified in a human donor in a cohort sampled during active COVID-19. The CDR3 loop is CASSPDPVGRSLPEAFF. Written as DNA, the CDR3 is TGTGCCAGCAGCCCCGATCCGGTGGGGAGGTCCCTTCCCGAAGCTTTCTTT.